This is a list of T cell receptor beta chains from one sample in a study of cytomegalovirus exposure and HLA in healthy donors. The protocol was immunoSEQ multiplex PCR, while the TCRdb copy is restricted to in-frame clones and leaves out a portion. The sample consists of around 90,000 clones, 70% to 85% of them appearing once. Sequencing was carried out using PBMCs. The receptors originated from a human donor in good health. Each CDR3 is given with its conserved first and last residue. D genes are given only for firm matches. Clone size is given for some rows only: seen once, a few or many times, or a class if the clone is expanded.

>TRBD1|TRBJ1-1|TRBV7-2|NA
CASSFGTGGNLEAFF
TGTGCCAGCAGCTTCGGGACAGGGGGCAACCTTGAAGCTTTCTTT
>TRBD1|TRBJ2-7|TRBV7-2|NA
CASTRDRLNPEQYF
TGTGCCAGCACCCGGGACAGGTTAAATCCCGAGCAGTACTTC
>TRBD2|TRBJ2-1|TRBV29-1|NA
CSVNVPGGEQFF
TGCAGCGTTAATGTCCCGGGGGGGGAGCAGTTCTTC
>NA|TRBJ1-2|TRBV6-4|NA
CASAGNGGYTF
TGTGCCAGCGCGGGGAACGGAGGCTACACCTTC
>NA|TRBJ2-1|TRBV14|NA
CASSHRQLYNEQFF
TGTGCCAGCAGCCACAGACAGTTATACAATGAGCAGTTCTTC
>NA|TRBJ2-7|TRBV9|NA
CASSLRGGYEQYF
TGTGCCAGCAGCCTCCGAGGGGGTTACGAGCAGTACTTC
>TRBD2|TRBJ2-7|TRBV4-3|once
CASSQGSGLPYEQYF
TGCGCCAGCAGCCAAGGTAGCGGGCTCCCCTACGAGCAGTACTTC
>TRBD1|TRBJ2-1|TRBV30|NA
CAWSVRVTGLNEQFF
TGTGCCTGGAGTGTACGTGTGACAGGGCTTAATGAGCAGTTCTTC
>TRBD2|TRBJ2-1|TRBV18|NA
CASSRGLAGEGEQFF
TGTGCCAGCTCACGGGGACTAGCGGGAGAGGGTGAGCAGTTCTTC
>TRBD1|TRBJ1-5|TRBV7-2|NA
CASSQEQGGIDQPQHF
TGCGCCAGCAGCCAAGAACAGGGGGGGATTGATCAGCCCCAGCATTTT
>TRBD2|TRBJ2-3|TRBV7-3|once
CASSLMGLAGTDTQYF
TGTGCCAGCAGCTTAATGGGACTAGCGGGCACAGATACGCAGTATTTT
>TRBD2|TRBJ2-1|TRBV7-8|NA
CASSMGLAGTINNEQFF
TGTGCCAGCAGCATGGGACTAGCGGGCACTATCAACAATGAGCAGTTCTTC
>TRBD1|TRBJ1-5|TRBV7-9|NA
CASSLGWGDRNQPQHF
TGTGCCAGCAGCTTAGGATGGGGGGACAGAAATCAGCCCCAGCATTTT
>TRBD1|TRBJ2-1|TRBV29-1|NA
CSVGGGTGVDEQFF
TGCAGCGTTGGGGGGGGGACAGGGGTCGATGAGCAGTTCTTC
>NA|TRBJ1-2|TRBV14|NA
CASSQGSLTHGYTF
TGTGCCAGCAGCCAAGGAAGCCTAACGCATGGCTACACCTTC
>TRBD2|TRBJ2-7|TRBV5-1|NA
CASSPTIAGGPGEQYF
TGCGCCAGCAGCCCTACTATAGCGGGAGGGCCGGGGGAGCAGTACTTC
>NA|TRBJ2-6|TRBV7-8|NA
CASSSYRVPGANVLTF
TGTGCCAGCAGCTCTTACAGGGTTCCCGGGGCCAACGTCCTGACTTTC
>NA|TRBJ2-1|TRBV5-6|NA
CASSLVSGRGGDEQFF
TGTGCCAGCAGTTTGGTGTCCGGGCGGGGTGGGGATGAGCAGTTCTTC
>TRBD2|TRBJ2-3|TRBV7-6|NA
CASSSETSGTAVTDTQYF
TGTGCCAGCAGCTCGGAGACTAGCGGGACGGCGGTCACAGATACGCAGTATTTT
>TRBD1|TRBJ2-2|TRBV19|NA
CASSIGTGLYTGELFF
TGTGCCAGTAGTATAGGGACAGGGCTTTACACCGGGGAGCTGTTTTTT
>NA|TRBJ1-2|TRBV6-6|NA
CASSYSVVDRAEGNTF
TGTGCCAGCAGTTACTCGGTAGTGGACAGAGCCGAGGGGAACACCTTC
>NA|TRBJ1-1|TRBV7-6|few
CASSYEAGPYTEAFF
TGTGCCAGCAGTTATGAGGCGGGGCCTTACACTGAAGCTTTCTTT
>NA|TRBJ1-1|TRBV20-1|few
CSTVPVTEAFF
TGCAGTACTGTCCCTGTCACTGAAGCTTTCTTT
>NA|TRBJ1-2|TRBV18|NA
CASSPNSRGPYGYTF
TGTGCCAGCTCACCAAATTCGCGGGGACCCTATGGCTACACCTTC
>TRBD1|TRBJ1-1|TRBV27|NA
CASSLSQGANTEAFF
TGTGCCAGCAGTTTATCACAGGGGGCGAACACTGAAGCTTTCTTT